The 7 T cell receptor beta chains given below trace back to one sample, sequenced in a study of cytotoxic CD8 clonotypes in ibrutinib-treated CLL. The repertoire was sequenced with immunoSEQ multiplex PCR; TCRdb's copy has only in-frame clones and lacks some. This table has some 120,000 clones, approximately 58% appearing once. Material: PBMCs, obtained after 24 months of ibrutinib treatment. These receptors all stem from a human donor with chronic lymphocytic leukemia.

The V call is TRBV9, the J call TRBJ2-2, with D perhaps matching TRBD1 or TRBD2 (5 bases each). The CDR3 runs 15 residues. Trimming removed 4 bases at V and 4 bases at J, with 14 bases between. The germline gives CDR1 SGDLS, CDR2 YYNGEE. The CDR3 sequence is CASSPSVGVTGELFF. The CDR3 DNA sequence: TGTGCCAGCAGCCCTTCTGTGGGGGTCACCGGGGAGCTGTTTTTT. Supplemented by reference TRBV9 and TRBJ2-2, the full variable domain reads DSGVTQTPKHLITATGQRVTLRCSPRSGDLSVYWYQQSLDQGLQFLIQYYNGEERAKGNILERFSAQQFPDLHSELNLSSLELGDSALYFCASSPSVGVTGELFFGEGSRLTVL.

The chain uses TRBV9 and TRBJ2-1; D is possibly TRBD1 (6 bases). The germline V gene has CDR1 SGDLS and CDR2 YYNGEE. The CDR3 has 13 amino acids. V shed 0 bases and J shed 12 bases, with 13 bases lying between them. CDR3: CASSVGVSRGQFF. DNA of the CDR3: TGTGCCAGCAGCGTAGGGGTCAGCAGGGGGCAGTTCTTC.

The rearrangement uses TRBV5-5 and TRBJ2-7, with a tentative D call TRBD2 (5 bases). Germline CDR1 and CDR2: SGHKS and YYEKEE (reference sequence). V lost 3 bases, J lost 0 bases, and 16 bases lay in between. The CDR3 loop spans 16 amino acids. The CDR3 nucleotides are TGTGCCAGCAGCTCCCAAATTCCGGGGAACTCCTACGAGCAGTACTTC. This encodes CASSSQIPGNSYEQYF.

V usage is TRBV30 and J usage is TRBJ2-1, with 7 nucleotides matching TRBD1. J gave up 4 bases and V 3 bases, and 9 bases lay outside the gene matches. Germline V gene data show CDR1 as GTSNPN and CDR2 as SVGIG (reference sequence). The CDR3 runs 15 residues. In DNA, the CDR3 is TGTGCCTGGAGACCCAAAGGGACAGATTACAATGAGCAGTTCTTC. This sequence encodes CAWRPKGTDYNEQFF.

The rearrangement links TRBV6-1 to TRBJ2-1; unclear D gene. Per germline, CDR1 MNHNS and CDR2 SASEGT. CDR3 length: 15 amino acids. Deletions cut 4 bases from V and 0 bases from J, with 10 bases between. CDR3 residues: CASSAMASSYNEQFF. The CDR3 bases are TGTGCCAGCAGTGCAATGGCGAGCTCCTACAATGAGCAGTTCTTC.

This chain links TRBV10-1 with TRBJ2-7; a possible D gene is TRBD1 (5 bases). Germline loops: CDR1 WNHNN, CDR2 SYGVQD (reference sequence). The germline V and J ends were trimmed by 6 bases and 4 bases, with 22 bases remaining between them. This CDR3 is built from 16 residues. CDR3 protein: CASSDQGLQRSYEQYF. CDR3 DNA: TGCGCCAGCAGCGACCAGGGTCTCCAAAGGTCATACGAGCAGTACTTC.

The chain joins TRBV29-1 to TRBJ2-3; 9 bases agree with TRBD2. The CDR3 is made up of 13 amino acids. J was trimmed by 1 base and V by 6 bases; bases with no gene match: 2. Germline V gene lookup returns CDR1 SQVTM and CDR2 ANQGSEA. CDR3 region: CSVKRGGTDTQYF. The CDR3 nucleotides are TGCAGCGTAAAGCGGGGGGGCACAGATACGCAGTATTTT.